This T cell receptor (beta chain) was retrieved from a study of cytomegalovirus exposure and HLA in healthy donors. About the research overall: A subsequent analysis reported that the 120 validation repertoires were produced on the same platform that had also been used for the 500 to 700 first-cohort repertoires.

Study observations and caveats: Reported results showed that the classifier diagnosed cytomegalovirus status with high specificity and sensitivity.

Worth noting for this clone: Antigen specificity is unknown.

Sequencing used immunoSEQ multiplex PCR; TCRdb keeps in-frame clones, though not all of them. Of 220,000 or so clones detected, roughly 83% appear once; the ten largest clones hold 5.5% to 6.5%. The donors were members of the roughly 120-subject validation cohort (separate from the approximately 670-subject first cohort). Looked up from germline, CDR1 is SQVTM and CDR2 is ANQGSEA. This CDR3 comprises 13 residues. Unmatched junction bases numbered 9, after V lost 7 bases and J lost 7 bases. The clonotype originates from a woman between 18 and 29 years old in good health and CMV-seronegative. V is TRBV29-1 and J is TRBJ1-4; 7 bases fit TRBD1. Sequences were obtained from PBMCs. This CDR3 reads CSAQGGSGEKLFF. As DNA, the CDR3 is TGCAGCGCTCAAGGGGGCTCAGGTGAAAAACTGTTTTTT.